The entry below gives a single T cell receptor (beta chain) sequence along with its context. A mixed TRB-A/B primer pool amplified rearranged TRB by multiplex touch-down PCR. TCRdb reprocessed the multiplex PCR reads via MiXCR and lists one record per CDR3 protein. The table lists 2,500 to 3,500 distinct CDR3 sequences, 25% to 35% of them singletons. V shed 5 bases and J shed 2 bases, with 15 bases lying between them. CDR3 length: 15 residues. Germline values: CDR1 DFQATT, CDR2 SNEGSKA (reference sequence). The template was genomic DNA from peripheral blood, not RNA. This entry is derived from a study of T cell repertoires in aging, cancer and after chemotherapy.

The source of this sequence is a human donor with a solid tumor. This chain joins TRBV20-1 and TRBJ2-2; D uncertain. Source material: blood. The CDR3 is CSAYLNRINTGELFF. For the CDR3, the DNA is TGCAGTGCTTACCTCAATCGGATTAACACCGGGGAGCTGTTTTTT.